The TCR beta chain under discussion was sequenced for a study of blood T cell repertoires in COVID-19. Study details: PBMCs, B-cell-depleted T cells, or T cells were the source of the cDNA or gDNA that made up the material.

Source study methods: Estimation of nucleated cell counts relied on the amplification of reference gene primers. Here immunoSEQ multiplex PCR was the method, and the copy in TCRdb shows in-frame clones only, minus some. From that table come the V and J calls and clone size; the DNA was used to work out D and trimming. The top ten hold 7.5% to 10% of the sample, which has approximately 37,000 clones, about 90% seen once. J was trimmed by 4 bases and V by 3 bases; bases with no gene match: 4. Germline V lookup: CDR1 LGHNA, CDR2 YNFKEQ. This CDR3 spans 16 amino acids. Sequenced input: peripheral blood. This chain connects TRBV4-2 to TRBJ2-1, with 12 bases lining up with TRBD2. The sequence was collected from a human donor in a cohort sampled during active COVID-19. CDR3 amino acids: CASSQGTSGQYNEQFF. The CDR3 DNA reads as TGTGCCAGCAGCCAGGGGACTAGCGGGCAATACAATGAGCAGTTCTTC.